Each of the 31 T cell receptor beta chains below was sequenced from the same sample in a study of cytomegalovirus exposure and HLA in healthy donors. PCR amplification relied on 60 Vbeta primers (plus 13 Jbeta primers). Data came from immunoSEQ multiplex PCR; TCRdb stores just in-frame clones and leaves some out. The sample lists under 200,000 clones, 60% to 80% occurring once. The sample taken for sequencing was PBMCs. Receptors originate from a man between 18 and 29 years old in good health and CMV-seropositive.

The sample holds one count of this clone. The CDR3 loop is CAWIQNTEAFF. CDR3 coding DNA: TGTGCCTGGATACAGAACACTGAAGCTTTCTTT. The rearrangement uses TRBV30 and TRBJ1-1; no firm D call. Germline CDR1 GTSNPN, CDR2 SVGIG (reference sequence). The CDR3 is made up of 11 amino acids. V lost 4 bases and J lost 1, with 4 bases in between.

The chain recombines TRBV25-1 with TRBJ2-5; 15 positions match TRBD2. From germline, CDR1 is MGHDK and CDR2 SYGVNS. CDR3 size: 18 residues. With V trimmed by 3 bases and J by 4 bases, 9 bases remained unmatched. The CDR3 DNA follows: TGTGCCAGCAGTGATCGGGGGACTAGCGGGAGGTCGCGAGAGACCCAGTACTTC. Translation: CASSDRGTSGRSRETQYF.

The chain couples TRBV9 to TRBJ1-6, with D possibly matching TRBD1 (6 bases). V was clipped by 3 bases and J by 14 bases, with 21 bases between them. This CDR3 has 15 residues. Germline-derived CDR1 and CDR2 are SGDLS and YYNGEE. CDR3 in amino acids: CASSAGGLFDSTLHF. The CDR3 nucleotides read TGTGCCAGCAGCGCGGGGGGCCTTTTCGATTCGACCCTCCACTTT.

V usage is TRBV6-1 and J usage is TRBJ2-5; 7 nucleotides match TRBD1. The germline V gene encodes CDR1 MNHNS and CDR2 SASEGT. Unmatched junction bases numbered 7, after V lost 4 bases and J lost 5 bases. CDR3 length: 14 amino acids. Here the CDR3 DNA reads TGTGCCAGCAGTGTAACAGGGGATAGGGAGACCCAGTACTTC. Protein sequence: CASSVTGDRETQYF.

The gene calls are TRBV2 and TRBJ1-5; D possibly corresponds to TRBD1 (6 bases). V was cut by 5 bases and J by 0 bases, with 11 bases left in between. The CDR3 length is 15 residues. Germline CDR1 SNHLY, CDR2 FYNNEI. CDR3 amino acids: CASSNDRFSNQPQHF. The CDR3 DNA reads TGTGCCAGCAGTAACGACAGGTTTAGCAATCAGCCCCAGCATTTT.

This clone was found a few times. The chain joins TRBV29-1 to TRBJ2-4; TRBD2 matches 11 bases. Per germline, CDR1 SQVTM and CDR2 ANQGSEA. The J segment lost 6 bases and the V segment lost 6 bases, leaving 7 bases of the junction unmatched. This CDR3 comprises 14 residues. The CDR3 protein is CSVALAGEGNIQYF. DNA of the CDR3: TGCAGCGTGGCACTAGCGGGGGAGGGAAACATTCAGTACTTC.

The chain has TRBV13 and TRBJ2-1; perhaps TRBD1 as D (6 bases). V was trimmed by 2 bases and J by 9 bases, leaving 14 bases between them. The CDR3 is 14 residues long. Germline-derived CDR1 and CDR2 are PRHDT and FYEKMQ (reference sequence). The CDR3 sequence is CASSLHGRGSEQFF. The CDR3 DNA reads TGTGCCAGCAGCTTACACGGCAGGGGCTCTGAGCAGTTCTTC.

This chain uses TRBV7-9 with TRBJ1-3; D gene ambiguous. The CDR3 has 15 residues. V lost 3 bases and J 0 bases, leaving 9 bases between the germline ends. CDR1 is SEHNR and CDR2 is FQNEAQ in the germline V gene (reference sequence). CDR3 nucleotides: TGTGCCAGCAGCTTCGGTATTTTCTCTGGAAACACCATATATTTT. This translates into CASSFGIFSGNTIYF.

This rearrangement joins TRBV5-8 to TRBJ1-6, with D possibly TRBD1 on 6 matching bases. There are 14 residues in the CDR3. The germline V gene has CDR1 SGHTS and CDR2 YDEGEE. V was clipped by 8 bases and J by 3 bases, with 12 bases between them. The CDR3: CARGYRVYNSPLHF. The CDR3 DNA reads TGTGCCAGGGGGTACAGGGTCTATAATTCACCCCTCCACTTT.

The J gene is TRBJ2-2, the V gene TRBV5-6; D is perhaps TRBD2 (6 bases). Trimming pared 5 bases from V and 1 base from J, leaving 12 bases between. Per germline, CDR1 SGHDT and CDR2 YYEEEE. The CDR3 has 15 amino acids. Here the CDR3 reads CASSHLRENTGELFF. Here the CDR3 DNA reads TGTGCCAGCAGTCATTTGCGGGAGAACACCGGGGAGCTGTTTTTT.

The rearrangement links TRBV4-2 to TRBJ1-2, with D hard to call. Germline V lookup: CDR1 LGHNA, CDR2 YNFKEQ. Trimming took off 2 bases at V and 7 bases at J, with 5 bases between the two ends. This CDR3 has 11 amino acids. This chain's CDR3 is CASSQSRGYTF. The CDR3 nucleotides read TGTGCCAGCAGCCAATCGCGTGGCTACACCTTC.

V gene TRBV11-2 combines with J gene TRBJ2-4; perhaps TRBD1 as D (7 bases). There are 19 residues in the CDR3. The V gene lost 5 bases and the J gene lost 1 base, with 24 bases spanning the gap. Germline CDR1 is SGHAT and CDR2 is FQNNGV. Here the CDR3 reads CASSPWGAGGIGAKNIQYF. The DNA of the CDR3 is TGTGCCAGCAGCCCGTGGGGGGCAGGGGGGATTGGGGCCAAAAACATTCAGTACTTC.

The genes are TRBV7-2 and TRBJ2-1; D possibly corresponds to TRBD2 (7 bases). The ends were cut back, 2 bases at V and 7 bases at J, with 21 bases in the middle. The CDR3 sequence is 17 residues long. Germline V gene data show CDR1 as SGHTA and CDR2 as FQGNSA. CDR3: CASSLTVTGGLLNEQFF. The CDR3, as DNA: TGTGCCAGCAGCTTAACGGTCACGGGGGGCCTTTTGAATGAGCAGTTCTTC.

As for this clone: Its ends do not fully match the called genes, so a read error is possible. The chain combines TRBV29-1 with TRBJ1-1; 8 nucleotides line up with TRBD1. The CDR3 extends over 13 amino acids. From germline, CDR1 is SQVTM and CDR2 ANQGSEA. The CDR3 bases are TGCAGCGTCCACAGGGGGATGAACGCTGAAGCTTTCTTT. It is translated as CSVHRGMNAEAFF.

This chain connects TRBV4-3 to TRBJ1-1, with D uncertain. The CDR3 spans 14 residues. Trimming took 1 base from V and 1 from J, leaving 7 bases between them. Looked up from germline, CDR1 is LGHNA and CDR2 is YSLEER. CDR3 in amino acids: CASSQVRQNTEAFF. CDR3 coding DNA: TGCGCCAGCAGCCAAGTGCGGCAGAACACTGAAGCTTTCTTT.

This clone was seen a few times. The genes are TRBV4-1 and TRBJ2-7, with TRBD1 matching 8 bases. The V and J ends lost 3 bases and 4 bases, in that order; junction bases with no gene match: 8. The germline V gene encodes CDR1 MGHRA and CDR2 YSYEKL. This CDR3 has 15 amino acids. CDR3 region: CASSQGGQVGYEQYF. The CDR3, as DNA: TGCGCCAGCAGCCAGGGGGGACAGGTTGGATACGAGCAGTACTTC.

This chain uses TRBV2 with TRBJ1-5; TRBD1 matches 7 bases. CDR1 is SNHLY, CDR2 FYNNEI, per germline. Trimming cost V 2 bases and J 3 bases; bases outside gene matches: 7. The CDR3 spans 16 residues. Written as DNA, the CDR3 is TGTGCCAGCAGTGAAAGGGGACAGCTTAACAATCAGCCCCAGCATTTT. Amino acid sequence: CASSERGQLNNQPQHF. Drawing the rest from reference TRBV2 and TRBJ1-5, the complete variable domain is EPEVTQTPSHQVTQMGQEVILRCVPISNHLYFYWYRQILGQKVEFLVSFYNNEISEKSEIFDDQFSVERPDGSNFTLKIRSTKLEDSAMYFCASSERGQLNNQPQHFGDGTRLSIL.

In this sample, this clone turned up once. The genes are TRBV5-1 and TRBJ2-5; weak D call: TRBD1 (5 bases). Trimming took 0 bases from V and 10 from J, leaving 13 bases between them. Germline-derived CDR1 and CDR2 are SGHRS and YFSETQ. The CDR3 loop spans 13 amino acids. The CDR3 bases are TGCGCCAGCAGCTTGGAAGGGGCTCTGGGCCAGTACTTC. Translated: CASSLEGALGQYF.

Worth noting for this clone: A read error may produce the germline difference seen at one junction end. The chain has TRBV9 and TRBJ2-4; possibly TRBD2 for D (6 bases). The CDR3 runs to 17 residues. In germline, CDR1 is SGDLS, CDR2 YYNGEE. This CDR3 is CASSPHPGLLAKNSQYF. The CDR3 nucleotides are TGTGCCAGCAGCCCTCACCCGGGACTCCTAGCCAAAAACAGTCAGTACTTC.

This clone was detected a few times. V usage is TRBV10-3 and J usage is TRBJ2-5; 7 bases are a match to TRBD2. The CDR3 is 16 amino acids. Trimming cost V 4 bases and J 2 bases; bases outside gene matches: 10. In germline, CDR1 is ENHRY, CDR2 SYGVKD. The CDR3 nucleotides read TGTGCCATCAGTGGGGCTCTAGCGGAGGGTCAAGAGACCCAGTACTTC. Amino acid sequence: CAISGALAEGQETQYF.

This clone was seen a handful of times. The chain couples TRBV27 to TRBJ1-5, with 9 bases aligning to TRBD1. The length of the CDR3 is 16 residues. Unmatched junction bases numbered 7, after V lost 5 bases and J lost 2 bases. The V gene's germline CDR1 is MNHEY and CDR2 SMNVEV (reference sequence). The CDR3, as DNA: TGTGCCAGCAGTCCCAGGACAGGGGACGGCAATCAGCCCCAGCATTTT. It is translated as CASSPRTGDGNQPQHF.

The chain recombines TRBV6-4 with TRBJ2-1; unclear D gene. V lost 3 bases to trimming and J lost 0 bases, with 12 bases between them. The CDR3 is 16 residues long. CDR1 is MRHNA and CDR2 is SNTAGT in the germline V gene. The CDR3 bases are TGTGCCAGCAGTGAATGGCGGAAAAGCTCCTACAATGAGCAGTTCTTC. Protein sequence: CASSEWRKSSYNEQFF.

J is TRBJ1-1 and V is TRBV29-1; a weak D match, TRBD1 (5 bases). V shed 7 bases and J shed 5 bases, with 11 bases lying between them. Germline CDR1 and CDR2: SQVTM and ANQGSEA. CDR3 length: 11 residues. The CDR3 loop reads CSGGGGTEAFF. Here the CDR3 DNA reads TGCAGCGGTGGGGGGGGGACTGAAGCTTTCTTT.

V usage is TRBV27 and J usage is TRBJ2-7; 8 positions match TRBD1. After removal of 4 bases from V and 0 bases from J, the junction contained 2 bases not matched to a gene. There are 14 residues in the CDR3. Germline-derived CDR1 and CDR2 are MNHEY and SMNVEV (reference sequence). In DNA form, the CDR3 reads TGTGCCAGCAGTTGGACAGGGAGCTCCTACGAGCAGTACTTC. Its translation: CASSWTGSSYEQYF.

This clone was counted between two and nine times. This chain connects TRBV7-9 to TRBJ2-7; 7 bases agree with TRBD2. The CDR3 totals 14 residues. Germline V lookup: CDR1 SEHNR, CDR2 FQNEAQ (reference sequence). Trimming at V came to 5 bases and at J to 5 bases, leaving 9 bases not matched to a gene. The CDR3 nucleotides read TGTGCCAGCAGCCATACTAGCGAACAGGACGAGCAGTACTTC. Translation gives CASSHTSEQDEQYF. Looking up the rest from reference TRBV7-9 and TRBJ2-7 gives the full variable domain: DTGVSQNPRHKITKRGQNVTFRCDPISEHNRLYWYRQTLGQGPEFLTYFQNEAQLEKSRLLSDRFSAERPKGSFSTLEIQRTEQGDSAMYLCASSHTSEQDEQYFGPGTRLTVT.

V and J are TRBV7-8 and TRBJ1-2; D remains ambiguous. Looked up from germline, CDR1 is SGHVS and CDR2 is FQNEAQ. The ends were cut back, 5 bases at V and 3 bases at J, with 16 bases in the middle. The CDR3 runs 15 residues. The CDR3 bases are TGTGCCAGCAGCCTCTCGTTGGAGGGAGACTATGGCTACACCTTC. Translating gives CASSLSLEGDYGYTF. Drawing the rest from reference TRBV7-8 and TRBJ1-2, the complete variable domain is GAGVSQSPRYKVAKRGQDVALRCDPISGHVSLFWYQQALGQGPEFLTYFQNEAQLDKSGLPSDRFFAERPEGSVSTLKIQRTQQEDSAVYLCASSLSLEGDYGYTFGSGTRLTVV.

The chain carries TRBV10-1 and TRBJ2-7; the D gene is possibly TRBD2 (5 bases). Deletions cut 4 bases from V and 5 bases from J, with 27 bases between. This CDR3 is 18 amino acids long. Germline loops: CDR1 WNHNN, CDR2 SYGVQD (reference sequence). The CDR3 loop is CASSAYAEFVQDFNEQYF. CDR3 bases: TGCGCCAGCAGTGCGTACGCGGAATTTGTTCAGGACTTCAACGAGCAGTACTTC.

The chain links TRBV7-6 to TRBJ2-3; the D is unclear. Germline V gene sequence: CDR1 SGHVS, CDR2 FNYEAQ. Trimming pared 2 bases from V and 2 bases from J, leaving 14 bases between. This CDR3 is 16 amino acids long. The CDR3 spells CASSLKASVATDTQYF. In DNA, the CDR3 is TGTGCCAGCAGCTTAAAAGCGAGCGTTGCCACAGATACGCAGTATTTT.

The chain employs TRBV27 and TRBJ1-6; D unresolved. The CDR3 has 12 amino acids. Trimming cost V 6 bases and J 6 bases, with 6 bases left between them. CDR1 is MNHEY and CDR2 is SMNVEV in the germline V gene (reference sequence). CDR3 coding DNA: TGTGCCAGCAGACAGAGTAATTCACCCCTCCACTTT. Translating gives CASRQSNSPLHF.

The chain uses TRBV5-1 and TRBJ2-7; the D is unclear. Trimming took 5 bases from V and 0 from J, leaving 9 bases between them. CDR3 length equals 13 residues. Germline V gene data show CDR1 as SGHRS and CDR2 as YFSETQ. In DNA, the CDR3 is TGCGCCAGCAGGGCTAGTGCCTCCTACGAGCAGTACTTC. Translating gives CASRASASYEQYF.

The CDR3 is CASSLSHSGWLGNTEAFF. The CDR3 DNA is TGTGCCAGCAGCTTGTCTCACAGCGGATGGCTCGGGAACACTGAAGCTTTCTTT. This chain uses TRBV5-6 with TRBJ1-1; no reliable D call. V was trimmed by 1 base and J by 1 base, leaving 20 bases between them. The CDR3 loop spans 18 amino acids. The germline V gene has CDR1 SGHDT and CDR2 YYEEEE.